The clone carrying this T cell receptor (beta chain) came up many times. The antigen remains undetermined. The source of the sample is a study of response to subunit inactivated influenza vaccine. Study-wide results and limits: The authors offered the suggestion that each seasonal influenza vaccination recruits few new T cells.

TCRdb re-analysed the RT-PCR reads in MiXCR, keeping a single row per CDR3 protein. The sample holds under 550,000 distinct CDR3 sequences, around 8% seen once. The CDR3 covers 15 residues. CDR1 and CDR2 (germline): LGHNA, YSLEER. V lost 3 bases to trimming and J lost 2 bases; unmatched junction nucleotides: 1. The chain combines TRBV4-3 with TRBJ2-7; 13 bases align to TRBD2. The TCR sequence derives from a man between 50 and 75 years old who received an inactivated influenza vaccine. The sequencing here drew on PBMCs from blood, taken around 25 months after vaccination. The CDR3 DNA follows: TGCGCCAGCAGCCAGGGGACTAGCGGGACCTACGAGCAGTACTTC. Encoded protein: CASSQGTSGTYEQYF.